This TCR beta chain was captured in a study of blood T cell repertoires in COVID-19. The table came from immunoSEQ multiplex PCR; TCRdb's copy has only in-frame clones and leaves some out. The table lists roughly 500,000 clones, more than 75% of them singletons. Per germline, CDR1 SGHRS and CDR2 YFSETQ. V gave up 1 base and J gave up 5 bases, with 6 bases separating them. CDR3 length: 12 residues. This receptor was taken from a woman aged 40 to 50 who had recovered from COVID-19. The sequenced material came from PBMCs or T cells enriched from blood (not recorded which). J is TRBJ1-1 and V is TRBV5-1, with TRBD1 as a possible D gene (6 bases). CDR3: CASSLRGTEAFF. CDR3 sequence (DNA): TGCGCCAGCAGCTTGAGGGGGACTGAAGCTTTCTTT. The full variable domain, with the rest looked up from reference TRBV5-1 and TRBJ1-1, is KAGVTQTPRYLIKTRGQQVTLSCSPISGHRSVSWYQQTPGQGLQFLFEYFSETQRNKGNFPGRFSGRQFSNSRSEMNVSTLELGDSALYLCASSLRGTEAFFGQGTRLTVV.